A selection of T cell receptor beta chains follows, all from one sample in a study of T cell changes during pregnancy in multiple sclerosis. Sequenced by immunoSEQ multiplex PCR; TCRdb stores in-frame clones only, minus some. This sample carries fewer than 40,000 clones, about 88% of them seen once, and the ten largest clones take over 9.5%. Material: CD8+ T cells from peripheral blood mononuclear cells, obtained in the second trimester of pregnancy. The receptors were gathered from a female donor with multiple sclerosis, enrolled in a pregnancy study. The conserved cysteine and the conserved F or W are not part of the CDR3 here.

>TRBV21-1
ASSKVRVNSGNTIY
>TRBV21-1
ASSKVGASSTDTQY
>TRBV9
ASSPQRGASFFTDTQY
>TRBV5-1
ASSLGREGPGELF
>TRBV7-8
ASSLAIEEQF
>TRBV5-1
ASSPEVDEQF
>TRBV9
ASSVEGRANQPQH
>TRBV28
ASSPGHPGETQY
>TRBV13
ASSSRTEPYNEQF
>TRBV5-5
ASSLARGSRSSGANVLT
>TRBV11-2
ASTLTGIQETQY
>TRBV5-8
ASSFHGGGAYT
>TRBV27
ASSSTGKDTGELF